These 27 T cell receptor beta chains came from one sample sequenced in a study of T cell changes during pregnancy in multiple sclerosis. Assay used: immunoSEQ multiplex PCR; TCRdb lists only in-frame clones, some missing. The sample contains roughly 86,000 clones, approximately 92% of which appear only once. The material sequenced was peripheral blood, taken in the first trimester of pregnancy. Every receptor here comes from a female donor with multiple sclerosis, enrolled in a pregnancy study.

In DNA, the CDR3 is TGTGCCAGCAGCGTAGCGGGACTAGGAATCTACGAGCAGTACTTC. Protein sequence: CASSVAGLGIYEQYF. J is TRBJ2-7 and V is TRBV9; 8 nucleotides match TRBD2. Germline V CDR1 and CDR2: SGDLS, YYNGEE. The ends lost 0 bases at V and 3 bases at J; junction bases unmatched: 5. The CDR3 loop spans 15 amino acids. The full variable domain, completed using reference TRBV9 and TRBJ2-7, is DSGVTQTPKHLITATGQRVTLRCSPRSGDLSVYWYQQSLDQGLQFLIQYYNGEERAKGNILERFSAQQFPDLHSELNLSSLELGDSALYFCASSVAGLGIYEQYFGPGTRLTVT.

The chain links TRBV7-6 to TRBJ1-1; TRBD1 is a possible D gene (5 bases). The germline CDR1 and CDR2 sequences are SGHVS and FNYEAQ. The CDR3 loop spans 14 amino acids. Trimming shortened V by 4 bases and J by 1 base, and 10 bases separated the two germline ends. The CDR3 here is CASSWMGGNTEAFF. The CDR3 nucleotides are TGTGCCAGCAGCTGGATGGGGGGGAACACTGAAGCTTTCTTT.

This rearrangement joins TRBV28 to TRBJ2-7; no clear D. Germline values: CDR1 MDHEN, CDR2 SYDVKM. The CDR3 is 12 amino acids. V gave up 3 bases and J gave up 9 bases, with 12 bases separating them. In nucleotides, the CDR3 is TGTGCCAGCAGTTTCAGCACAGTTTGGCAGTACTTC. Protein sequence: CASSFSTVWQYF.

This clone appeared once. The chain has TRBV18 and TRBJ2-3; 7 nucleotides match TRBD2. J gave up 0 bases and V 1 base, and 7 bases lay outside the gene matches. Per the germline V gene, CDR1 is KGHSH and CDR2 is LQKENI. The CDR3 covers 17 residues. DNA of the CDR3: TGTGCCAGCTCACCACTCCCCCCTAGCGGAAGCACAGATACGCAGTATTTT. Its protein product is CASSPLPPSGSTDTQYF. The entire variable domain, with the rest obtained from reference TRBV18 and TRBJ2-3, is as follows: NAGVMQNPRHLVRRRGQEARLRCSPMKGHSHVYWYRQLPEEGLKFMVYLQKENIIDESGMPKERFSAEFPKEGPSILRIQQVVRGDSAAYFCASSPLPPSGSTDTQYFGPGTRLTVL.

The genes are TRBV29-1 and TRBJ2-7; 10 bases are a match to TRBD1. With V trimmed by 4 bases and J by 5 bases, 8 bases remained unmatched. Looked up from germline, CDR1 is SQVTM and CDR2 is ANQGSEA. This CDR3 is built from 14 residues. CDR3 nucleotide sequence: TGCAGCGTTGGCGACAGGGGGCGCTTCGACGAGCAGTACTTC. It codes for CSVGDRGRFDEQYF.

This chain links TRBV29-1 with TRBJ1-1; no firm D call. CDR1 SQVTM and CDR2 ANQGSEA come from the germline V gene. The CDR3 loop spans 13 amino acids. Trimming removed 4 bases at V and 4 bases at J, with 13 bases between. The CDR3 DNA follows: TGCAGCGTTGGCTTGGTCGTCGGCACTGAAGCTTTCTTT. It is translated as CSVGLVVGTEAFF.

This clone was detected a few times. CDR3 sequence reads: CASSQGAGQGAETQYF. As DNA, the CDR3 is TGTGCCAGCAGCCAAGGTGCGGGACAGGGGGCGGAGACCCAGTACTTC. This chain links TRBV4-2 with TRBJ2-5; 12 bases align to TRBD1. Germline V gene sequence: CDR1 LGHNA, CDR2 YNFKEQ. After removal of 1 base from V and 5 bases from J, the junction contained 5 bases not matched to a gene. CDR3 length: 16 residues.

CDR3 in DNA: TGTGCCAGCAGTTTAGCTAGCGGCACAGATACGCAGTATTTT. It is translated as CASSLASGTDTQYF. The chain has TRBV27 and TRBJ2-3; D might be TRBD2 (6 bases). V was pared by 2 bases and J by 1 base, with 7 bases between. Germline CDR1 reads MNHEY; CDR2 reads SMNVEV (reference sequence). The CDR3 runs to 14 residues.

In its sample, this clone was seen once. The rearrangement joins TRBV5-1 to TRBJ2-7; 9 bases agree with TRBD1. V lost 4 bases and J lost 0; bases outside the gene matches: 8. From germline, CDR1 is SGHRS and CDR2 YFSETQ. The CDR3 sequence is 16 residues long. CDR3 protein: CASSPGQGFLSYEQYF. The CDR3 coding sequence is TGCGCCAGCAGCCCGGGACAGGGATTTCTCTCCTACGAGCAGTACTTC.

J is TRBJ2-5 and V is TRBV19; D perhaps matches TRBD1 (5 bases). Germline CDR1 reads LNHDA; CDR2 reads SQIVND (reference sequence). V gave up 4 bases and J gave up 3 bases, with 9 bases separating them. The CDR3 loop spans 13 amino acids. CDR3 nucleotides: TGTGCCAGTAGTACCTCAGGGAAAGAGACCCAGTACTTC. It codes for CASSTSGKETQYF.

This chain joins TRBV7-9 and TRBJ2-7; D unresolved. Germline V gives CDR1 SEHNR, CDR2 FQNEAQ (reference sequence). The CDR3 is made up of 11 amino acids. Deletions cut 5 bases from V and 3 bases from J, with 5 bases between. CDR3 loop: CASSRNYEQYF. The CDR3 DNA sequence: TGTGCCAGCAGCCGTAACTACGAGCAGTACTTC.

The chain has TRBV14 and TRBJ2-3, with D unclear. Germline CDR1 SGHDN, CDR2 FVKESK. V lost 1 base, J lost 4 bases, and 18 bases lay in between. The CDR3 length is 17 residues. The CDR3 nucleotides are TGTGCCAGCAGCCAAGTGTCCAGCGCGTCCTCCGCAGATACGCAGTATTTT. Residues: CASSQVSSASSADTQYF.

The CDR3 region is CASSLSQGVNTEAFF. The CDR3 nucleotides are TGTGCCAGCAGCTTAAGTCAGGGGGTGAACACTGAAGCTTTCTTT. The chain uses TRBV7-8 and TRBJ1-1, with 7 nucleotides matching TRBD1. CDR3 length: 15 residues. V lost 2 bases and J lost 0; bases outside the gene matches: 3. Germline V gene lookup returns CDR1 SGHVS and CDR2 FQNEAQ.

The rearrangement joins TRBV5-4 to TRBJ2-5; D uncertain. The germline V and J ends were trimmed by 8 bases and 5 bases, with 7 bases remaining between them. Looked up from germline, CDR1 is SGHNT and CDR2 is YYREEE (reference sequence). CDR3 length: 10 residues. The CDR3 here is CASDMETQYF. CDR3 nucleotide sequence: TGTGCCAGTGACATGGAGACCCAGTACTTC.

This clone has just a few counts. The chain combines TRBV5-4 with TRBJ2-3, with 9 bases identical to TRBD2. The CDR3 has 17 amino acids. Germline CDR1 SGHNT, CDR2 YYREEE (reference sequence). Trimming cost V 0 bases and J 6 bases; bases outside gene matches: 11. The CDR3 loop reads CASSLAESQRGEDTQYF. DNA of the CDR3: TGTGCCAGCAGCTTGGCCGAGTCCCAGCGGGGGGAGGATACGCAGTATTTT.

The chain recombines TRBV5-1 with TRBJ2-1, with TRBD2 matching over 8 bases. The V gene end was trimmed by 4 bases and the J gene end by 10 bases; junction bases not matched to a gene: 13. Germline V CDR1 and CDR2: SGHRS, YFSETQ. The CDR3 is 15 residues long. The CDR3 DNA follows: TGCGCCAGCAGCCCGCGGGAGGCCACGGCAGGCGAGCAGTTCTTC. Translating it yields CASSPREATAGEQFF.

The rearrangement links TRBV6-1 to TRBJ2-4; D may be TRBD1 (6 bases). This CDR3 region has 15 residues. Germline CDR1 and CDR2: MNHNS and SASEGT. V gave up 5 bases and J gave up 4 bases, with 15 bases separating them. The CDR3 here is CASSKDRVSKNIQYF. The CDR3 DNA follows: TGTGCCAGCAGTAAGGACAGAGTTTCTAAAAACATTCAGTACTTC.

The CDR3 DNA follows: TGTGCCAGTAAAACTACAGGGAACGTTAACTATGGCTACACCTTC. It translates to CASKTTGNVNYGYTF. V and J are TRBV19 and TRBJ1-2, with D possibly being TRBD1 (6 bases). The CDR3 sequence is 15 residues long. Trimming pared 7 bases from V and 1 base from J, leaving 16 bases between. Germline V gene data show CDR1 as LNHDA and CDR2 as SQIVND (reference sequence).

The rearrangement joins TRBV6-1 to TRBJ2-7, with unresolved D. V was cut by 4 bases and J by 7 bases, with 11 bases left in between. CDR1 and CDR2 (germline): MNHNS, SASEGT. The CDR3 runs 12 residues. The CDR3 bases are TGTGCCAGCAGTGTCTTTAGTCTTGAGCAGTACTTC. It is translated as CASSVFSLEQYF.

V and J are TRBV5-1 and TRBJ2-1; D is uncertain. The germline CDR1 and CDR2 sequences are SGHRS and YFSETQ. Trimming left V 2 bases short and J 8 bases short, with 11 bases between. This CDR3 region has 13 residues. DNA of the CDR3: TGCGCCAGCAGCTTTTCTAACCCCGATGAGCAGTTCTTC. Translated, it gives CASSFSNPDEQFF.

The chain uses TRBV6-1 and TRBJ2-5; 13 nucleotides match TRBD2. V lost 4 bases, J lost 5 bases, and 10 bases stayed unmatched. Germline-derived CDR1 and CDR2 are MNHNS and SASEGT. The length of the CDR3 is 17 residues. The CDR3 loop reads CASSGSTSGRASETQYF. In nucleotides, the CDR3 is TGTGCCAGCAGTGGGTCAACTAGCGGGAGGGCCAGTGAGACCCAGTACTTC.

V and J are TRBV18 and TRBJ1-2; 7 bases fit TRBD1. Trimming took 0 bases from V and 4 from J; bases not matched to a gene: 14. The V gene's germline CDR1 is KGHSH and CDR2 LQKENI. The CDR3 covers 18 residues. The CDR3 spells CASSPPGIGIDRVYGYTF. In DNA, the CDR3 is TGTGCCAGCTCACCACCGGGGATCGGTATCGACAGGGTCTATGGCTACACCTTC.

The rearrangement links TRBV6-5 to TRBJ2-1; D might be TRBD2 (6 bases). Trimming removed 3 bases at V and 7 bases at J, with 16 bases between. The CDR3 runs 15 residues. Germline CDR1 reads MNHEY; CDR2 reads SVGAGI. DNA of the CDR3: TGTGCCAGCAGTTATCGCGGGGTGGAGGAGAATGAGCAGTTCTTC. It is translated as CASSYRGVEENEQFF.

The chain employs TRBV27 and TRBJ2-3; tentative D call: TRBD2 (6 bases). Trimming shortened V by 3 bases and J by 1 base, and 11 bases separated the two germline ends. Germline assignment: CDR1 MNHEY and CDR2 SMNVEV (reference sequence). This CDR3 has 15 residues. CDR3 in amino acids: CASSLKRRGTDTQYF. CDR3 sequence (DNA): TGTGCCAGCAGTTTGAAGCGGAGGGGCACAGATACGCAGTATTTT.

In regard to this clone: The junction shows a germline mismatch at one end, possibly a read error. The chain uses TRBV7-7 and TRBJ2-5; 10 bases agree with TRBD1. The CDR3 runs to 15 residues. From germline, CDR1 is SSHAT and CDR2 FNYEAQ (reference sequence). CDR3 DNA sequence: TGTGCTAGCAGCCCCAGCGACAGGGGGCGGGGGACCCAGTACTTC. It codes for CASSPSDRGRGTQYF.

This clone has only one observation. The rearrangement uses TRBV7-6 and TRBJ2-7; TRBD1 matches 8 bases. Germline V lookup: CDR1 SGHVS, CDR2 FNYEAQ. V gave up 5 bases and J gave up 5 bases; unmatched junction bases: 11. The CDR3 extends over 15 amino acids. CDR3 in amino acids: CASSPHPGGNDEQYF. The CDR3 DNA sequence: TGTGCCAGCAGCCCCCACCCAGGGGGCAACGACGAGCAGTACTTC.

The chain recombines TRBV5-6 with TRBJ2-7; the D gene is possibly TRBD2 (6 bases). The CDR3 length is 15 residues. Looked up from germline, CDR1 is SGHDT and CDR2 is YYEEEE. The V and J ends lost 4 bases and 0 bases respectively, with 14 bases between them. CDR3 in DNA: TGTGCCAGCAGCCGGGGACTTACGAGCTCCTACGAGCAGTACTTC. Protein product: CASSRGLTSSYEQYF.